A single sample is the source of the 23 T cell receptor beta chains below, sequenced in a study of cytomegalovirus exposure and HLA in healthy donors. The protocol was immunoSEQ multiplex PCR, while the TCRdb copy is restricted to in-frame clones and leaves out a portion. The profile shows about 200,000 clones, approximately 78% of them singletons. Specimen: PBMCs. These receptors all stem from a woman in her twenties or thirties in good health and CMV-seronegative.

In its sample, this clone was seen a few times. The chain uses TRBV15 and TRBJ2-3; the match to TRBD2 covers 9 bases. J gave up 5 bases and V 0 bases, and 3 bases lay outside the gene matches. The CDR3 is 15 amino acids. The germline CDR1 and CDR2 sequences are LNHNV and YYDKDF (reference sequence). The CDR3 region is CATSRDLAGIDTQYF. The CDR3 nucleotides read TGTGCCACCAGCAGAGATCTAGCGGGAATAGATACGCAGTATTTT. Full variable domain (outside the CDR3, taken from reference TRBV15 and TRBJ2-3): DAMVIQNPRYQVTQFGKPVTLSCSQTLNHNVMYWYQQKSSQAPKLLFHYYDKDFNNEADTPDNFQSRRPNTSFCFLDIRSPGLGDTAMYLCATSRDLAGIDTQYFGPGTRLTVL.

The chain links TRBV30 to TRBJ1-2; the D gene is possibly TRBD1 (6 bases). The germline gives CDR1 GTSNPN, CDR2 SVGIG (reference sequence). Trimming took 0 bases from V and 7 from J, leaving 18 bases between them. The CDR3 has 15 residues. In DNA form, the CDR3 reads TGTGCCTGGAGTGTACATACCAGGGCCAGGGGTGGCTACACCTTC. Residues: CAWSVHTRARGGYTF.

The gene calls are TRBV14 and TRBJ2-3; 12 bases line up with TRBD2. Per the germline V gene, CDR1 is SGHDN and CDR2 is FVKESK. This CDR3 region has 17 residues. The ends lost 1 base at V and 5 bases at J; junction bases unmatched: 7. CDR3 bases: TGTGCCAGCAGCCAAGGACTAGCGGGAGACTTCAGAGATACGCAGTATTTT. Translating it yields CASSQGLAGDFRDTQYF.

This chain connects TRBV30 to TRBJ1-5, with D tentatively TRBD1 (5 bases). In germline, CDR1 is GTSNPN, CDR2 SVGIG (reference sequence). V lost 0 bases to trimming and J lost 2 bases, with 14 bases between them. The CDR3 runs to 16 residues. The CDR3 spells CAWSVGGVRGNQPQHF. CDR3 in DNA: TGTGCCTGGAGTGTAGGCGGCGTCAGGGGCAATCAGCCCCAGCATTTT.

V usage is TRBV6-5 and J usage is TRBJ1-1; 7 bases map to TRBD1. This CDR3 is built from 15 residues. The V and J ends lost 9 bases and 6 bases, in that order; junction bases with no gene match: 16. Germline loops: CDR1 MNHEY, CDR2 SVGAGI. For the CDR3, the DNA is TGTGCCAGTTTAATGGACAGGACCGGAGTTTCTGAAGCTTTCTTT. Its protein product is CASLMDRTGVSEAFF.

This chain connects TRBV5-4 to TRBJ2-7; 8 nucleotides agree with TRBD1. The germline gives CDR1 SGHNT, CDR2 YYREEE (reference sequence). The ends lost 2 bases at V and 0 bases at J; junction bases unmatched: 7. The CDR3 has 16 residues. CDR3 loop: CASSFGQGGSSYEQYF. The CDR3 bases are TGTGCCAGCAGCTTCGGACAGGGTGGTAGCTCCTACGAGCAGTACTTC.

This chain connects TRBV27 to TRBJ2-3, with TRBD2 matching 8 bases. V dropped 6 bases and J dropped 5; count of bases not matched to a gene: 10. CDR3 length: 15 residues. Germline V gene sequence: CDR1 MNHEY, CDR2 SMNVEV (reference sequence). CDR3 in amino acids: CASRSAGVSGDTQYF. The CDR3 DNA follows: TGTGCCAGCAGGTCAGCGGGGGTCAGTGGAGATACGCAGTATTTT.

The chain is built from TRBV28 and TRBJ1-5; no firm D call. The CDR3 has 15 amino acids. The V end was cut by 8 bases, the J end by 2 bases, with 16 bases between. Germline-derived CDR1 and CDR2 are MDHEN and SYDVKM. DNA for the CDR3: TGTGCCAGCGCCGGAGCACGGGTGGGCAATCAGCCCCAGCATTTT. Protein product: CASAGARVGNQPQHF. Variable domain in full (rest from reference TRBV28 and TRBJ1-5): DVKVTQSSRYLVKRTGEKVFLECVQDMDHENMFWYRQDPGLGLRLIYFSYDVKMKEKGDIPEGYSVSREKKERFSLILESASTNQTSMYLCASAGARVGNQPQHFGDGTRLSIL.

This clone was counted once. This chain joins TRBV19 and TRBJ2-1; 7 positions agree with TRBD1. V was pared by 5 bases and J by 6 bases, with 10 bases of the junction left unmatched. Germline CDR1 and CDR2: LNHDA and SQIVND (reference sequence). The CDR3 has 15 amino acids. The CDR3 spells CASSSWTGESNEQFF. The CDR3, as DNA: TGTGCCAGTAGTTCATGGACAGGAGAATCCAATGAGCAGTTCTTC.

The V call is TRBV30, the J call TRBJ2-1; 7 bases map to TRBD2. J lost 6 bases, V lost 0 bases, and 5 bases had no gene match. This CDR3 spans 14 amino acids. Germline lookup yields CDR1 GTSNPN and CDR2 SVGIG (reference sequence). The CDR3: CAWSVLAIGNEQFF. CDR3 nucleotide sequence: TGTGCCTGGAGTGTACTAGCGATTGGCAATGAGCAGTTCTTC.

This clone came up once. The chain recombines TRBV18 with TRBJ1-5; tentative D call: TRBD1 (6 bases). The CDR3 has 13 residues. V was trimmed by 5 bases and J by 15 bases, leaving 20 bases between them. CDR1 is KGHSH, CDR2 LQKENI, per germline. In DNA, the CDR3 is TGTGCCAGCTCAACCCGGGGGGAGGGGGTCCGGCATTTT. As protein: CASSTRGEGVRHF.

This chain uses TRBV9 with TRBJ2-5; D is perhaps TRBD1 (5 bases). The CDR3 sequence is 12 residues long. The V gene's germline CDR1 is SGDLS and CDR2 YYNGEE. V lost 9 bases and J lost 4, with 13 bases in between. CDR3 nucleotides: TGTGCCACCAAAGACAGCTCAGAGACCCAGTACTTC. Protein product: CATKDSSETQYF. Combining the CDR3 with reference TRBV9 and TRBJ2-5 gives the whole variable domain DSGVTQTPKHLITATGQRVTLRCSPRSGDLSVYWYQQSLDQGLQFLIQYYNGEERAKGNILERFSAQQFPDLHSELNLSSLELGDSALYFCATKDSSETQYFGPGTRLLVL.

This chain uses TRBV13 with TRBJ2-1; 14 bases map to TRBD2. The J segment lost 0 bases and the V segment lost 8 bases, leaving 6 bases of the junction unmatched. This CDR3 has 17 residues. Germline-derived CDR1 and CDR2 are PRHDT and FYEKMQ (reference sequence). The CDR3, as DNA: TGTGCCAGCGAAAGGACTAGCGGGGGGATCTCCTACAATGAGCAGTTCTTC. As protein: CASERTSGGISYNEQFF. Variable domain in full (rest from reference TRBV13 and TRBJ2-1): AAGVIQSPRHLIKEKRETATLKCYPIPRHDTVYWYQQGPGQDPQFLISFYEKMQSDKGSIPDRFSAQQFSDYHSELNMSSLELGDSALYFCASERTSGGISYNEQFFGPGTRLTVL.

This chain joins TRBV19 and TRBJ1-5, with TRBD1 matching over 7 bases. The CDR3 runs 13 residues. Germline V gene data show CDR1 as LNHDA and CDR2 as SQIVND (reference sequence). The V segment lost 6 bases and the J segment 5 bases; nucleotides outside the gene matches: 4. The DNA of the CDR3 is TGTGCCAGTAGGTGGACAGGAGATCAGCCCCAGCATTTT. Translating gives CASRWTGDQPQHF.

In this sample, this clone turned up once. The chain combines TRBV6-5 with TRBJ1-5; perhaps TRBD1 as D (5 bases). This CDR3 is built from 14 residues. Looked up from germline, CDR1 is MNHEY and CDR2 is SVGAGI. The V and J ends lost 6 bases and 6 bases respectively, with 15 bases between them. The chain's CDR3 is CASRMTGGSQPQHF. CDR3 in DNA: TGTGCCAGCAGGATGACCGGGGGGAGTCAGCCCCAGCATTTT.

The genes are TRBV27 and TRBJ2-7, with D possibly TRBD2 on 6 matching bases. Between the trimmed V and J ends, which lost 3 bases and 0 bases, there was a span of 12 bases. The CDR3 runs to 15 residues. Germline V gene lookup returns CDR1 MNHEY and CDR2 SMNVEV (reference sequence). CDR3 nucleotides: TGTGCCAGCAGTTTGGGTGCGGGGTTCTCCTACGAGCAGTACTTC. This encodes CASSLGAGFSYEQYF.

The chain recombines TRBV5-6 with TRBJ2-1; 10 nucleotides match TRBD2. This CDR3 spans 18 amino acids. V lost 4 bases and J lost 7; bases outside the gene matches: 17. From germline, CDR1 is SGHDT and CDR2 YYEEEE. CDR3 residues: CASSKRVNSGGSVNEQFF. CDR3 coding DNA: TGTGCCAGCAGCAAGAGGGTTAATAGCGGGGGGTCTGTAAATGAGCAGTTCTTC.

The CDR3 bases are TGTGCCAGCGGACAGGGCGGTGGACCAGATACGCAGTATTTT. Its protein is CASGQGGGPDTQYF. This chain links TRBV27 with TRBJ2-3; 8 nucleotides match TRBD1. The trim removed 8 bases at V and 4 bases at J, leaving 8 bases unmatched. Germline assignment: CDR1 MNHEY and CDR2 SMNVEV (reference sequence). The CDR3 extends over 14 amino acids.

The rearrangement joins TRBV29-1 to TRBJ1-2, with 7 bases fitting TRBD1. V shed 7 bases and J 6 bases; nucleotides not matched to a gene: 11. CDR1 SQVTM and CDR2 ANQGSEA come from the germline V gene. This CDR3 has 13 residues. The CDR3 region is CSAETGRRDGYTF. The CDR3 DNA follows: TGCAGCGCAGAGACAGGGAGGCGGGATGGCTACACCTTC.

The V call is TRBV11-2, the J call TRBJ2-5, with D perhaps TRBD2 (5 bases). The CDR3 spans 14 residues. The V gene lost 5 bases and the J gene lost 4 bases, with 14 bases spanning the gap. The germline V gene encodes CDR1 SGHAT and CDR2 FQNNGV. CDR3 sequence: CASSPLGIGETQYF. CDR3 nucleotides: TGTGCCAGCAGCCCCCTCGGGATCGGAGAGACCCAGTACTTC.

This rearrangement joins TRBV30 to TRBJ1-6; D unresolved. V lost 0 bases and J 0 bases, leaving 9 bases between the germline ends. From germline, CDR1 is GTSNPN and CDR2 SVGIG (reference sequence). This CDR3 comprises 16 residues. The CDR3 reads CAWSVPISSYNSPLHF. The CDR3 DNA reads TGTGCCTGGAGTGTCCCTATTAGCTCCTATAATTCACCCCTCCACTTT.

V gene TRBV27 combines with J gene TRBJ2-3; no clear D. Germline V gene sequence: CDR1 MNHEY, CDR2 SMNVEV (reference sequence). This CDR3 region has 11 residues. The V and J ends lost 6 bases and 2 bases respectively, with 3 bases between them. This CDR3 is CASRLTDTQYF. The CDR3 nucleotides read TGTGCCAGCAGACTCACAGATACGCAGTATTTT.

This clone appeared many times. J is TRBJ2-2 and V is TRBV4-2, with 12 bases fitting TRBD1. In germline, CDR1 is LGHNA, CDR2 YNFKEQ. V lost 0 bases and J lost 6; bases outside the gene matches: 2. The CDR3 extends over 16 amino acids. The CDR3 nucleotides are TGTGCCAGCAGCCAAGATGGGACAGGGGGCCCCGGGGAGCTGTTTTTT. Translating it yields CASSQDGTGGPGELFF.